This is a list of T cell receptor beta chains from one sample in a study of shared clonotypes between healthy human individuals. Libraries were prepared by immunoSEQ multiplex PCR; TCRdb keeps only in-frame clonotypes and omits some of them. The data contain 2 million to 2.5 million clones, approximately 93% of them singletons. Input material: naive CD4+ T cells from PBMCs. Receptors were obtained from a man aged 18 to 30 in good health. Some clones in this sample may be carry-over from other donors' samples. Each CDR3 is given with its conserved first and last residue. The order of the fields is D gene, clone size, V gene, J gene, CDR3 protein, CDR3 DNA. A D gene is named only where the DNA matches it firmly. Rows may omit the clone size; those that give it use once, few, many or a size class.

NA	NA	TRBV28	TRBJ2-7	CASSRPIAYEQYF	TGTGCCAGCAGCCGTCCCATAGCGTACGAGCAGTACTTC
TRBD1	NA	TRBV27	TRBJ2-2	CASSSFNRGITGELFF	TGTGCCAGCAGTTCCTTTAACAGGGGCATCACCGGGGAGCTGTTTTTT
NA	NA	TRBV5-4	TRBJ2-1	CASSPDLMVNEQFF	TGTGCCAGCAGCCCAGACCTAATGGTGAATGAGCAGTTCTTC
TRBD1	NA	TRBV2	TRBJ2-3	CASRTRLGQGRTDTQYF	TGTGCCAGCCGGACCCGACTTGGACAGGGGCGGACAGATACGCAGTATTTT
TRBD1	NA	TRBV11-3	TRBJ2-3	CASSQDREEDTQYF	TGTGCCAGCAGTCAGGACAGGGAGGAAGATACGCAGTATTTT
TRBD2	NA	TRBV28	TRBJ2-1	CASSHLGLAGTSYNEQFF	TGTGCCAGCAGTCATTTGGGACTAGCGGGGACCTCCTACAATGAGCAGTTCTTC
NA	NA	TRBV28	TRBJ2-1	CASSLTPYNEQFF	TGTGCCAGCAGTTTAACCCCCTACAATGAGCAGTTCTTC
NA	NA	TRBV11-2	TRBJ2-2	CASSLGRRTGELFF	TGTGCCAGCAGCTTAGGCCGCAGGACCGGGGAGCTGTTTTTT
NA	NA	TRBV6-6	TRBJ2-3	CASRDGTSVYTQYF	TGTGCCAGCAGAGACGGGACCAGTGTTTATACGCAGTATTTT
NA	NA	TRBV5-6	TRBJ2-7	CASSLTAYEQYF	TGTGCCAGCAGCTTGACAGCCTACGAGCAGTACTTC
NA	NA	TRBV27	TRBJ2-4	CASSSPPNIQYF	TGTGCCAGCAGTTCCCCCCCAAACATTCAGTACTTC
NA	NA	TRBV30	TRBJ1-2	CAWSVFPLHGYTF	TGTGCCTGGAGTGTATTCCCTCTACATGGCTACACCTTC
NA	NA	TRBV5-1	TRBJ2-2	CASSVRPGLQLSGELFF	TGCGCCAGCAGCGTGCGACCGGGACTCCAGCTCTCCGGGGAGCTGTTTTTT
NA	few	TRBV30	TRBJ1-1	CAWSKGTEAFF	TGTGCCTGGAGTAAGGGGACTGAAGCTTTCTTT
NA	once	TRBV4-1	TRBJ1-2	CASSQDNGFDYGYTF	TGCGCCAGCAGCCAAGATAATGGGTTTGACTATGGCTACACCTTC
TRBD1	NA	TRBV29-1	TRBJ1-4	CSAVGQSNEKLFF	TGCAGCGCGGTGGGACAGAGTAATGAAAAACTGTTTTTT
NA	NA	TRBV27	TRBJ1-1	CASSLPMTGYHTEAFF	TGTGCCAGCAGTTTACCCATGACAGGTTACCATACTGAAGCTTTCTTT
NA	NA	TRBV11-2	TRBJ2-1	CASSKPGASSSYNEQFF	TGTGCCAGCAGCAAACCCGGAGCCTCGAGCTCCTACAATGAGCAGTTCTTC
TRBD2	NA	TRBV10-3	TRBJ2-7	CAIAGSGREAYEQYF	TGTGCCATCGCGGGATCAGGGAGGGAGGCCTACGAGCAGTACTTC
NA	once	TRBV7-3	TRBJ1-1	CASSFSGLNTEAFF	TGTGCCAGCAGCTTTAGCGGTCTGAACACTGAAGCTTTCTTT